The 7 T cell receptor beta chains below come from one sample, sequenced in a study of a mutant IDH1 vaccine in newly diagnosed glioma. Profiling relied on immunoSEQ multiplex PCR, and the TCRdb table lists in-frame clones only, not all of them. The sample includes about 59,000 clones, more than 90% of them seen just once. Indicated time point: baseline, week 1 (first vaccination visit). The treatment is: pre-vaccination baseline after standard-of-care therapy. The sequenced sample was PBMCs, obtained from a glioma patient treated with radiotherapy, temozolomide or both. These receptors were taken from a man in his fifties or sixties with glioma.

The V gene is TRBV4-2, the J gene TRBJ1-1, with a tentative D call TRBD1 (5 bases). Germline V gene data show CDR1 as LGHNA and CDR2 as YNFKEQ. The length of the CDR3 is 16 residues. Trimming stripped 3 bases from V and 0 bases from J, with 14 bases between. CDR3: CASSHAGGGLNTEAFF. Here the CDR3 DNA reads TGTGCCAGCAGCCATGCGGGGGGAGGCCTGAACACTGAAGCTTTCTTT.

V is TRBV4-2 and J is TRBJ1-5; D is perhaps TRBD1 (6 bases). Between the trimmed V and J ends, which lost 0 bases and 7 bases, there was a span of 16 bases. The CDR3 contains 16 residues. Looked up from germline, CDR1 is LGHNA and CDR2 is YNFKEQ. The CDR3 here is CASSQDLIGGIQPQHF. CDR3 DNA sequence: TGTGCCAGCAGCCAAGATCTTATAGGGGGAATCCAGCCCCAGCATTTT.

The V call is TRBV28, the J call TRBJ1-1; D unresolved. CDR1 is MDHEN, CDR2 SYDVKM, per germline. This CDR3 spans 14 amino acids. The V gene lost 5 bases and the J gene lost 0 bases, with 10 bases spanning the gap. The CDR3 loop reads CASSSLGLNTEAFF. Written as DNA, the CDR3 is TGTGCCAGCAGTAGTCTGGGTTTGAACACTGAAGCTTTCTTT.

The chain has TRBV9 and TRBJ1-2, with a tentative D call TRBD1 (5 bases). Per the germline V gene, CDR1 is SGDLS and CDR2 is YYNGEE. Trimming removed 3 bases from V and 4 bases from J, with 10 bases in between. The CDR3 has 13 amino acids. The CDR3 sequence: CASSDQGTYGYTF. In DNA, the CDR3 is TGTGCCAGCAGCGATCAGGGTACCTATGGCTACACCTTC.

The chain combines TRBV5-4 with TRBJ1-2; the match to TRBD1 covers 9 bases. The germline CDR1 and CDR2 sequences are SGHNT and YYREEE (reference sequence). The CDR3 runs to 14 residues. Losses at the gene ends were 4 bases for V and 4 bases for J; bases not matched to a gene: 5. CDR3 in DNA: TGTGCCAGCAGCCCAGGACAGGGGACCTATGGCTACACCTTC. It is translated as CASSPGQGTYGYTF.

The chain carries TRBV4-1 and TRBJ2-1; D not resolved. The CDR3 is 14 amino acids. V lost 0 bases and J 8 bases, leaving 11 bases between the germline ends. Germline V CDR1 and CDR2: MGHRA, YSYEKL. This CDR3 is CASSQDLGGDEQFF. The DNA of the CDR3 is TGCGCCAGCAGCCAAGATCTAGGCGGAGATGAGCAGTTCTTC.

The rearrangement links TRBV7-9 to TRBJ2-5; D is possibly TRBD1 (5 bases). The end of the DNA is better explained by TRBJ2-7, so the J call may be wrong. The CDR3 is 15 residues long. Germline V gives CDR1 SEHNR, CDR2 FQNEAQ (reference sequence). The DNA for the CDR3 is TGTGCCAGCAGCTCGCCGGACGACAGCACCTACGAGCAGTACTTC. Encoded protein: CASSSPDDSTYEQYF.